What follows is one T cell receptor (beta chain) and its context. The sample comes from a study of cytomegalovirus exposure and HLA in healthy donors. PCR employed 60 Vbeta and 13 Jbeta primers. Clones were read by immunoSEQ multiplex PCR, and TCRdb kept only the in-frame ones, dropping some. This table holds 150,000 to 200,000 clones, around 88% found once. V was cut by 7 bases and J by 4 bases, with 22 bases left in between. This CDR3 is 16 amino acids long. Germline V gene data show CDR1 as LNHDA and CDR2 as SQIVND (reference sequence). The clonotype was recovered from a middle-aged man in good health and CMV-seropositive. Sequenced input: PBMCs. The genes are TRBV19 and TRBJ1-2; D is unclear. The CDR3 sequence: CASIPAGMAHLYGYTF. The CDR3 region has the DNA TGTGCCAGTATTCCCGCCGGGATGGCCCACCTCTATGGCTACACCTTC. Filled out from reference TRBV19 and TRBJ1-2, the complete variable domain reads DGGITQSPKYLFRKEGQNVTLSCEQNLNHDAMYWYRQDPGQGLRLIYYSQIVNDFQKGDIAEGYSVSREKKESFPLTVTSAQKNPTAFYLCASIPAGMAHLYGYTFGSGTRLTVV.